This passage covers 31 T cell receptor beta chains from one sample sequenced in a study of blood T cells in healthy people across ages. Primed by a sample-barcoded 5' primer and a J-beta primer mix, a second PCR proceeded for roughly 6 to 12 cycles. One entry per CDR3 protein results from TCRdb running MiXCR on the 5' RACE reads. The sample carries 1,300,000 or so distinct CDR3 sequences, around 59% recorded once. Sequenced sample: blood. The receptors come from a man between 18 and 29 years old in good health.

The V call is TRBV20-1, the J call TRBJ1-5; D is ambiguous. This CDR3 region has 18 residues. Germline CDR1 DFQATT, CDR2 SNEGSKA (reference sequence). Trimming stripped 2 bases from V and 0 bases from J, with 20 bases between. The CDR3 sequence is CSARSRTTYSYSNQPQHF. The CDR3 coding sequence is TGCAGTGCTAGATCCCGGACGACATATAGCTATAGCAATCAGCCCCAGCATTTT.

The chain carries TRBV28 and TRBJ1-4; 10 nucleotides agree with TRBD1. The germline CDR1 and CDR2 sequences are MDHEN and SYDVKM. The ends lost 5 bases at V and 5 bases at J; junction bases unmatched: 8. The CDR3 extends over 16 amino acids. For the CDR3, the DNA is TGTGCCAGCAGTCAGTCCGGGACAGGGGCGAATGAAAAACTGTTTTTT. Amino acids: CASSQSGTGANEKLFF.

This clonotype was recorded a few times. The chain carries TRBV6-6 and TRBJ2-5; D gene unclear. The V end was cut by 6 bases, the J end by 0 bases, with 14 bases between. The CDR3 extends over 15 amino acids. Germline V gene data show CDR1 as MNHNY and CDR2 as SVGAGI (reference sequence). CDR3 loop: CASSLTTDNQETQYF. DNA for the CDR3: TGTGCCAGCAGCCTTACGACGGATAACCAAGAGACCCAGTACTTC.

This clonotype was picked up a small number of times. J is TRBJ1-2 and V is TRBV4-1; the D is unclear. Germline V gene data show CDR1 as MGHRA and CDR2 as YSYEKL. There are 15 residues in the CDR3. Trimming took 0 bases from V and 6 from J, leaving 14 bases between them. This CDR3 reads CASSQEGARPDGYTF. Here the CDR3 DNA reads TGCGCCAGCAGCCAAGAAGGCGCCAGACCTGATGGCTACACCTTC.

This clonotype showed up just a few times. V gene TRBV7-2 combines with J gene TRBJ2-4; D unresolved. Deletions cut 1 base from V and 8 bases from J, with 12 bases between. The CDR3 length is 14 residues. Germline lookup yields CDR1 SGHTA and CDR2 FQGNSA. CDR3 sequence reads: CASSLDARTDIQYF. The CDR3 DNA reads TGTGCCAGCAGCTTAGACGCCCGCACAGACATTCAGTACTTC.

V and J are TRBV20-1 and TRBJ1-3, with a tentative D call TRBD1 (6 bases). The CDR3 spans 15 residues. Trimming pared 0 bases from V and 7 bases from J, leaving 16 bases between. Germline V CDR1 and CDR2: DFQATT, SNEGSKA (reference sequence). In DNA, the CDR3 is TGCAGTGCTAGAGATCGGGGGCAAGTCGGGAACACCATATATTTT. It encodes CSARDRGQVGNTIYF.

The rearrangement uses TRBV12-3 or TRBV12-4 and TRBJ2-2, with D unclear. V was trimmed by 4 bases and J by 7 bases, leaving 19 bases between them. The CDR3 extends over 16 amino acids. CDR3 sequence (DNA): TGTGCCAGCAGTTCCGCTGGGTCCATCATTAGCGGGGAGCTGTTTTTT. Amino acid sequence: CASSSAGSIISGELFF.

This chain links TRBV7-9 with TRBJ2-1, with 9 bases matching TRBD2. Germline V gives CDR1 SEHNR, CDR2 FQNEAQ (reference sequence). V gave up 4 bases and J gave up 6 bases; unmatched junction bases: 4. The CDR3 length is 14 residues. The CDR3 sequence: CASSSSGALNEQFF. CDR3 DNA sequence: TGTGCCAGCAGCTCTAGCGGGGCCCTCAATGAGCAGTTCTTC.

This clonotype was observed a few times. The chain recombines TRBV5-6 with TRBJ2-1, with D unclear. V lost 4 bases and J 9 bases, leaving 14 bases between the germline ends. The germline CDR1 and CDR2 sequences are SGHDT and YYEEEE. The CDR3 spans 13 residues. CDR3: CASSRSIESEQFF. DNA for the CDR3: TGTGCCAGCAGCCGATCGATTGAGAGTGAGCAGTTCTTC.

This clonotype was counted a few times. The chain recombines TRBV10-1 with TRBJ2-4, with D unresolved. The V gene's germline CDR1 is WNHNN and CDR2 SYGVQD (reference sequence). The V and J ends lost 0 bases and 3 bases respectively, with 6 bases between them. The CDR3 is made up of 14 amino acids. The CDR3 nucleotides are TGCGCCAGCAGTGAGTCAAACGGCAAAAACATTCAGTACTTC. It translates to CASSESNGKNIQYF.

This clonotype was seen only a few times. Here the CDR3 reads CASSYSASGATTHEQYF. The CDR3 DNA sequence: TGTGCCAGCAGTTACTCGGCTAGCGGGGCGACAACCCACGAGCAGTACTTC. V and J are TRBV6-6 and TRBJ2-4; TRBD2 agrees at 9 bases. The end of the DNA fits TRBJ2-7 better, so the J call may be wrong. Germline V gives CDR1 MNHNY, CDR2 SVGAGI (reference sequence). The CDR3 contains 17 residues.

The gene calls are TRBV4-2 and TRBJ1-4; 11 bases map to TRBD2. The J call is in doubt because the DNA end fits TRBJ2-2 better. The CDR3 has 17 amino acids. The germline CDR1 and CDR2 sequences are LGHNA and YNFKEQ. CDR3 loop: CASSQVGTSGSTGELFF. CDR3 nucleotide sequence: TGTGCCAGCAGCCAAGTAGGCACTAGCGGGAGCACCGGGGAGCTGTTTTTT.

The V call is TRBV20-1, the J call TRBJ1-4, with 10 positions matching TRBD1. The CDR3 runs 14 residues. J gave up 8 bases and V 3 bases, and 6 bases lay outside the gene matches. Germline CDR1 DFQATT, CDR2 SNEGSKA (reference sequence). CDR3 DNA sequence: TGCAGTGCTAGCGGGACAGGGGAGGGCGAAAAACTGTTTTTT. Protein: CSASGTGEGEKLFF.

This rearrangement joins TRBV2 to TRBJ1-1, with TRBD1 identical over 7 bases. The CDR3 sequence is 12 residues long. The V and J ends lost 7 bases and 4 bases, in that order; junction bases with no gene match: 3. Germline CDR1 and CDR2: SNHLY and FYNNEI. CDR3 in DNA: TGTGCCAGCATACAGGGGCGCACTGAAGCTTTCTTT. This codes for CASIQGRTEAFF.

The rearrangement links TRBV6-5 to TRBJ2-5, with TRBD1 as a possible D gene (6 bases). TRBJ2-1 explains the end of the DNA better; the J call may be wrong. Germline CDR1 MNHEY, CDR2 SVGAGI. The CDR3 has 13 amino acids. This chain's CDR3 is CASSYRGSDRQFF. Here the CDR3 DNA reads TGTGCCAGCAGTTACAGGGGATCGGACAGGCAGTTCTTC.

The chain is built from TRBV4-1 and TRBJ1-2, with a possible D match to TRBD1 (5 bases). V lost 5 bases to trimming and J lost 3 bases, with 22 bases between them. The germline CDR1 and CDR2 sequences are MGHRA and YSYEKL. This CDR3 is 17 amino acids long. CDR3 in DNA: TGCGCCAGCAGCTGGCGCTCCGGAACCTTGGGGGACTATGGCTACACCTTC. Its protein product is CASSWRSGTLGDYGYTF.

The chain carries TRBV19 and TRBJ2-4; D perhaps matches TRBD1 (6 bases). The J call is doubtful: the DNA matches TRBJ2-7 better. The CDR3 covers 15 residues. Germline CDR1 and CDR2: LNHDA and SQIVND (reference sequence). The CDR3 coding sequence is TGTGCCAGTAGTATTATACGGCAGGGGTCTTACGAGCAGTACTTC. This encodes CASSIIRQGSYEQYF.

The chain links TRBV3-1 to TRBJ1-5; D is ambiguous. Per germline, CDR1 LGHDT and CDR2 YNNKEL (reference sequence). V was pared by 0 bases and J by 0 bases, with 9 bases between. This CDR3 is 16 amino acids long. The CDR3 sequence is CASSQDMGNSNQPQHF. The CDR3 coding sequence is TGTGCCAGCAGCCAAGATATGGGGAATAGCAATCAGCCCCAGCATTTT. Complete variable domain (other parts from reference TRBV3-1 and TRBJ1-5): DTAVSQTPKYLVTQMGNDKSIKCEQNLGHDTMYWYKQDSKKFLKIMFSYNNKELIINETVPNRFSPKSPDKAHLNLHINSLELGDSAVYFCASSQDMGNSNQPQHFGDGTRLSIL.

CDR3 sequence: CSASWRVSYEQYF. DNA for the CDR3: TGCAGTGCTAGTTGGCGTGTCTCCTACGAGCAGTACTTC. The chain recombines TRBV20-1 with TRBJ2-7, with D hard to call. The CDR3 loop spans 13 amino acids. CDR1 and CDR2 (germline): DFQATT, SNEGSKA (reference sequence). Between the trimmed V and J ends, which lost 3 bases and 0 bases, there was a span of 9 bases.

The rearrangement uses TRBV10-2 and TRBJ2-5, with a tentative D call TRBD2 (5 bases). Germline CDR1 is WSHSY and CDR2 is SAAADI. This CDR3 region has 16 residues. The V end lost 0 bases, the J end lost 5 bases, and 16 bases lay between the germline ends. The CDR3 spells CASSESVWPRVETQYF. As DNA, the CDR3 is TGCGCCAGCAGTGAGTCGGTGTGGCCGCGGGTGGAGACCCAGTACTTC.

The chain uses TRBV7-9 and TRBJ2-1; maybe TRBD2 (7 bases). CDR1 and CDR2 (germline): SEHNR, FQNEAQ (reference sequence). This CDR3 contains 16 residues. V was clipped by 5 bases and J by 0 bases, with 14 bases between them. In DNA form, the CDR3 reads TGTGCCAGCAGCAATCCGGGGGGCAGCTCCTACAATGAGCAGTTCTTC. Its protein product is CASSNPGGSSYNEQFF. The full variable domain, its missing parts supplied by reference TRBV7-9 and TRBJ2-1, is DTGVSQNPRHKITKRGQNVTFRCDPISEHNRLYWYRQTLGQGPEFLTYFQNEAQLEKSRLLSDRFSAERPKGSFSTLEIQRTEQGDSAMYLCASSNPGGSSYNEQFFGPGTRLTVL.

There are a few counts of this clonotype. The chain recombines TRBV12-3 or TRBV12-4 with TRBJ2-1, with TRBD2 identical over 11 bases. The CDR3 is 17 amino acids. The V and J ends lost 5 bases and 5 bases, in that order; junction bases with no gene match: 11. In nucleotides, the CDR3 is TGTGCCAGCAGTCACGTAGCGGGGGGGCGCGGAGACAATGAGCAGTTCTTC. It is translated as CASSHVAGGRGDNEQFF.

The count of this clonotype is one. The chain recombines TRBV4-3 with TRBJ1-2, with 7 positions matching TRBD1. This CDR3 has 17 residues. Germline loops: CDR1 LGHNA, CDR2 YSLEER. With 2 bases clipped from V and 5 bases from J, the junction kept 14 bases outside the gene matches. The DNA for the CDR3 is TGCGCCAGCAGCCAACTACCCGCGGGACAGACGGCTTATGGCTACACCTTC. It encodes CASSQLPAGQTAYGYTF.

The chain combines TRBV6-2 or TRBV6-3 with TRBJ2-2; D may be TRBD1 (6 bases). Per the germline V gene, CDR1 is MNHEY and CDR2 is SVGEGT. CDR3 length: 17 residues. Trimming cost V 4 bases and J 0 bases, with 15 bases left between them. The CDR3: CASSLQGLGANTGELFF. The CDR3 coding sequence is TGTGCCAGCAGTTTACAGGGCCTTGGCGCGAACACCGGGGAGCTGTTTTTT.

In nucleotides, the CDR3 is TGCAGTGCTAGAGTAACTAGCGGAGCGCAGGATACGCAGTATTTT. Translating it yields CSARVTSGAQDTQYF. This sequence joins TRBV20-1 and TRBJ2-3; 8 bases map to TRBD2. Trimming cost V 1 base and J 6 bases; bases outside gene matches: 9. The germline CDR1 and CDR2 sequences are DFQATT and SNEGSKA (reference sequence). The CDR3 sequence is 15 residues long.

This clonotype was seen only a few times. The chain is built from TRBV6-6 and TRBJ1-1; D may be TRBD1 (5 bases). V lost 5 bases and J 1 base, leaving 14 bases between the germline ends. Germline-derived CDR1 and CDR2 are MNHNY and SVGAGI (reference sequence). This CDR3 is built from 15 residues. This CDR3 reads CASSPLKQANTEAFF. The CDR3 DNA reads as TGTGCCAGCAGTCCATTGAAACAGGCGAACACTGAAGCTTTCTTT.

The chain has TRBV4-1 and TRBJ1-6; D not certain. CDR1 is MGHRA and CDR2 is YSYEKL in the germline V gene. V lost 3 bases to trimming and J lost 0 bases, with 12 bases between them. The CDR3 covers 17 residues. The DNA for the CDR3 is TGCGCCAGCAGCCAGGCCGGCAGGAGCTCCTATAATTCACCCCTCCACTTT. Translating it yields CASSQAGRSSYNSPLHF.

This clonotype was seen a few times. The rearrangement uses TRBV29-1 and TRBJ1-2; 8 nucleotides match TRBD1. CDR3 length: 12 residues. The V gene's germline CDR1 is SQVTM and CDR2 ANQGSEA. V was pared by 2 bases and J by 6 bases, with 2 bases of the junction left unmatched. The CDR3 DNA is TGCAGCGTTGAACAGGGGGCAGATGGCTACACCTTC. It specifies CSVEQGADGYTF.

This clonotype was observed a handful of times. The rearrangement links TRBV7-9 to TRBJ2-4; no definite D call. Judging by the DNA end, TRBJ2-7 fits better; the J call may be wrong. This CDR3 is built from 14 residues. In germline, CDR1 is SEHNR, CDR2 FQNEAQ (reference sequence). The DNA of the CDR3 is TGTGCCAGCAGCCCCCGATCAGGCTCCTACGAGCAGTACTTC. Protein: CASSPRSGSYEQYF.

A few counts support this clonotype. This chain joins TRBV4-2 and TRBJ1-2; D uncertain. The V end lost 4 bases, the J end lost 2 bases, and 17 bases lay between the germline ends. CDR1 is LGHNA, CDR2 YNFKEQ, per germline. The CDR3 totals 16 residues. The CDR3 reads CASSRAEGPGNYGYTF. The CDR3 nucleotides are TGTGCCAGCAGCCGAGCGGAAGGGCCGGGGAACTATGGCTACACCTTC.

V gene TRBV11-1 combines with J gene TRBJ1-1, with a weak D call TRBD1 (6 bases). There are 15 residues in the CDR3. The ends were cut back, 0 bases at V and 5 bases at J, with 13 bases in the middle. Germline V gene data show CDR1 as SGHAT and CDR2 as FQDESV (reference sequence). For the CDR3, the DNA is TGTGCCAGCAGCTTAGCGCGGGGGGCGTGGACTGAAGCTTTCTTT. Its translation: CASSLARGAWTEAFF. The complete variable domain, with remaining parts taken from reference TRBV11-1 and TRBJ1-1, reads EAEVAQSPRYKITEKSQAVAFWCDPISGHATLYWYRQILGQGPELLVQFQDESVVDDSQLPKDRFSAERLKGVDSTLKIQPAELGDSAMYLCASSLARGAWTEAFFGQGTRLTVV.